Listed below are T cell receptor beta chains from one sample, sequenced in a study of regulatory T cells in long-lasting Graves disease. TCRdb reprocessed the multiplex PCR reads via MiXCR and lists one record per CDR3 protein. The data show approximately 560,000 distinct CDR3 sequences, with 15% to 20% seen just once and approximately 12% held by the top ten. A further study also used this sample, focusing on T cells in Graves' hyperthyroidism and ophthalmopathy.

The sequences come from peripheral blood mononuclear cells (PBMCs), collected at new diagnosis, from a patient treated with antithyroid drugs. These receptors all come from a man younger than 35 with Graves disease. Both conserved end residues are part of each CDR3. The D gene is left open where the match is weak. Not every row has a clone size; where given, it reads once, few, many or a size class.

. 13 TRBJ2-7 TRBV11-2 many CASSFQGWHEQYF TGTGCCAGCAGCTTCCAGGGTTGGCACGAGCAGTACTTC
TRBD1 15 TRBJ2-1 TRBV14 . CASSHPTGLNNEQFF TGTGCCAGCAGCCATCCGACAGGGCTTAACAATGAGCAGTTCTTC
. 15 TRBJ2-7 TRBV6-1 many CASSKRGTLWDEQYF TGTGCCAGCAGTAAGAGGGGCACGCTCTGGGACGAGCAGTACTTC
. 13 TRBJ1-3 TRBV20-1 . CSAMPNSGNTIYF TGCAGTGCCATGCCCAACTCTGGAAACACCATATATTTT
. 16 TRBJ1-5 TRBV12-5 few CASGLANGMGNQPQHF TGTGCTAGTGGTTTGGCAAACGGGATGGGCAATCAGCCCCAGCATTTT
TRBD1 13 TRBJ1-1 TRBV12-5 many CASGPGGAAEAFF TGTGCTAGTGGTCCAGGGGGCGCCGCTGAAGCTTTCTTT
TRBD2 16 TRBJ2-1 TRBV4-2 few CASSQGTGGTYNEQFF TGTGCCAGCAGCCAAGGTACGGGAGGCACCTACAATGAGCAGTTCTTC
. 16 TRBJ1-3 TRBV28 many CASSPIGGLGGNTIYF TGTGCCAGCAGCCCAATCGGGGGCCTTGGTGGAAACACCATATATTTT
TRBD1 14 TRBJ1-5 TRBV12-3/TRBV12-4 many CASSLKRQGQPQHF TGTGCCAGCAGTTTAAAGAGACAGGGACAGCCCCAGCATTTT
. 13 TRBJ2-6 TRBV29-1 . CSVTVSGANVLTF TGCAGCGTGACAGTCTCTGGGGCCAACGTCCTGACTTTC
TRBD2 15 TRBJ2-7 TRBV30 many CAWSNRGSASYEQYF TGTGCCTGGAGTAACCGCGGGAGCGCCTCCTACGAGCAGTACTTC
. 15 TRBJ1-4 TRBV4-1 . CASSQDTAVLRKLFF TGCGCCAGCAGCCAAGATACGGCAGTTCTTCGAAAACTGTTTTTT
. 16 TRBJ2-1 TRBV4-1 . CASSQGLQGRGNEQFF TGCGCCAGCAGCCAAGGCTTGCAGGGACGGGGCAATGAGCAGTTCTTC
. 15 TRBJ2-7 TRBV12-3/TRBV12-4 few CASTPRGGISYEQYF TGTGCCAGCACCCCCCGAGGGGGAATTTCCTACGAGCAGTACTTC
TRBD2 15 TRBJ2-1 TRBV7-9 many CASSPRGSGSNEQFF TGTGCCAGCAGTCCCCGCGGTAGCGGGAGCAATGAGCAGTTCTTC
TRBD2 15 TRBJ2-1 TRBV7-9 many CASSLLAGGYNEQFF TGTGCCAGCAGCCTACTAGCGGGAGGGTACAATGAGCAGTTCTTC
. 15 TRBJ1-1 TRBV2 . CASNNYRDWNTEAFF TGTGCCAGCAATAATTACAGGGATTGGAACACTGAAGCTTTCTTT
. 13 TRBJ2-2 TRBV12-3/TRBV12-4 many CASSLAHGGELFF TGTGCCAGCAGTTTAGCTCATGGGGGGGAGCTGTTTTTT
TRBD2 19 TRBJ2-1 TRBV12-3/TRBV12-4 . CASSLSPGLAGLSYNEQFF TGTGCCAGCAGTTTATCCCCGGGACTAGCGGGCCTCTCCTACAATGAGCAGTTCTTC
TRBD2 13 TRBJ2-3 TRBV28 many CASSLRLADTQYF TGTGCCAGCAGTTTACGACTAGCGGATACGCAGTATTTT
TRBD2 15 TRBJ2-7 TRBV6-2/TRBV6-3 many CASSEPGLAAYEQYF TGTGCCAGCAGTGAACCGGGACTAGCGGCCTACGAGCAGTACTTC
TRBD1 18 TRBJ2-5 TRBV11-3 few CASSSRRGTAEIQETQYF TGTGCCAGCAGCAGCCGTAGAGGGACAGCGGAAATCCAAGAGACCCAGTACTTC
. 17 TRBJ2-1 TRBV6-1 . CASSEFRVGSGCNEQFF TGTGCCAGCAGTGAATTTCGTGTTGGGAGCGGCTGCAATGAGCAGTTCTTC
TRBD2 16 TRBJ2-3 TRBV27 few CASSLFRAGGTDTQYF TGTGCCAGCAGTTTATTTCGAGCGGGAGGGACAGATACGCAGTATTTT
TRBD1 16 TRBJ2-7 TRBV29-1 . CSVKTDRGSNLYEQYF TGCAGCGTCAAAACCGACAGGGGTAGCAACCTCTACGAGCAGTACTTC
. 14 TRBJ2-7 TRBV9 few CASSLGGIDDEQYF TGTGCCAGCAGCTTGGGCGGGATAGACGACGAGCAGTACTTC
. 14 TRBJ2-2 TRBV5-6 once CATAVGLNTGELFF TGTGCCACCGCCGTAGGACTGAACACCGGGGAGCTGTTTTTT
. 14 TRBJ2-5 TRBV18 many CASSPREGWETQYF TGTGCCAGCTCACCCCGGGAAGGTTGGGAGACCCAGTACTTC
. 12 TRBJ1-2 TRBV12-3/TRBV12-4 . CASSSLGYGYTF TGTGCCAGCAGCTCTCTGGGGTATGGCTACACCTTC
. 16 TRBJ2-7 TRBV6-1 many CASSPPKGEPFYEQYF TGTGCCAGCAGTCCCCCCAAAGGGGAACCGTTCTACGAGCAGTACTTC
. 13 TRBJ2-7 TRBV15 . CATSRGDSYEQYF TGTGCCACCAGCAGAGGGGACTCCTACGAGCAGTACTTC
. 13 TRBJ2-7 TRBV30 many CAWSADNSYEQYF TGTGCCTGGAGTGCGGACAACTCCTACGAGCAGTACTTC
. 13 TRBJ2-3 TRBV7-2 many CASSPERGNTQYF TGTGCCAGCAGCCCCGAACGTGGAAATACGCAGTATTTT
. 13 TRBJ1-2 TRBV5-1 . CASSLAEAHGYTF TGCGCCAGCAGCTTGGCGGAAGCCCATGGCTACACCTTC
TRBD1 14 TRBJ1-5 TRBV20-1 . CSARRGLGNQPQHF TGCAGTGCTAGAAGGGGGCTCGGCAATCAGCCCCAGCATTTT
TRBD2 14 TRBJ2-5 TRBV5-1 many CASSPGTSRETQYF TGCGCCAGCAGCCCGGGGACTAGCCGGGAGACCCAGTACTTC
TRBD1 15 TRBJ1-2 TRBV2 many CASKVFQGGAGGYTF TGTGCCAGCAAGGTTTTCCAAGGGGGCGCGGGAGGCTACACCTTC
TRBD2 14 TRBJ2-2 TRBV20-1 many CSARLAGDTGELFF TGCAGTGCTAGACTAGCGGGAGACACCGGGGAGCTGTTTTTT
. 11 TRBJ1-2 TRBV29-1 many CSSPAEGGYTF TGCAGCTCTCCAGCGGAGGGTGGCTACACCTTC
. 15 TRBJ1-4 TRBV27 few CASTPGGEQREKLFF TGTGCCAGCACCCCTGGTGGGGAGCAGAGAGAAAAACTGTTTTTT
. 16 TRBJ1-1 TRBV28 many CASSQSTWQGWTEAFF TGTGCCAGCAGCCAATCGACATGGCAGGGATGGACTGAAGCTTTCTTT
. 12 TRBJ2-1 TRBV20-1 many CSASGIGNEQFF TGCAGTGCTAGCGGTATCGGCAATGAGCAGTTCTTC
TRBD2 16 TRBJ2-3 TRBV7-3 . CASSTRLAGAGDTQYF TGTGCCAGCAGCACCCGACTAGCGGGAGCTGGAGATACGCAGTATTTT
. 16 TRBJ1-5 TRBV16 few CASSPIGSGDNQPQHF TGTGCCAGCAGCCCAATTGGCTCCGGGGACAATCAGCCCCAGCATTTT
. 14 TRBJ1-1 TRBV19 many CASSPPQGITEAFF TGTGCCAGTAGTCCCCCTCAGGGGATCACTGAAGCTTTCTTT
. 16 TRBJ2-3 TRBV6-1 few CASSEGAALSTDTQYF TGTGCCAGCAGTGAAGGGGCAGCCCTTAGCACAGATACGCAGTATTTT
. 14 TRBJ1-5 TRBV28 many CASSPRDLGQPQHF TGTGCCAGCAGTCCCCGGGACCTGGGACAGCCCCAGCATTTT
TRBD1 16 TRBJ2-7 TRBV6-2/TRBV6-3 . CASSPGPWTGRPEQYF TGTGCCAGCAGTCCAGGCCCTTGGACAGGGAGACCCGAGCAGTACTTC
. 18 TRBJ2-1 TRBV2 many CASSASEILTSSYNEQFF TGTGCCAGCAGTGCGTCCGAGATCCTGACTAGCTCCTACAATGAGCAGTTCTTC
. 13 TRBJ2-2 TRBV9 many CASSVVGAGELFF TGTGCCAGCAGCGTAGTCGGCGCCGGGGAGCTGTTTTTT
TRBD1 12 TRBJ1-2 TRBV3-1 . CASSQDRGTGTF TGTGCCAGCAGCCAAGATAGGGGGACAGGGACCTTC
. 16 TRBJ2-1 TRBV7-2 many CASSLGTYRPYNEQFF TGTGCCAGCAGCTTAGGGACCTACCGCCCCTACAATGAGCAGTTCTTC
. 14 TRBJ2-7 TRBV28 many CASSLTGTYYEQYF TGTGCCAGCAGTCTGACAGGGACTTACTACGAGCAGTACTTC
. 15 TRBJ1-4 TRBV7-9 many CASSLGRTANEKLFF TGTGCCAGCAGCCTAGGAAGAACGGCTAATGAAAAACTGTTTTTT